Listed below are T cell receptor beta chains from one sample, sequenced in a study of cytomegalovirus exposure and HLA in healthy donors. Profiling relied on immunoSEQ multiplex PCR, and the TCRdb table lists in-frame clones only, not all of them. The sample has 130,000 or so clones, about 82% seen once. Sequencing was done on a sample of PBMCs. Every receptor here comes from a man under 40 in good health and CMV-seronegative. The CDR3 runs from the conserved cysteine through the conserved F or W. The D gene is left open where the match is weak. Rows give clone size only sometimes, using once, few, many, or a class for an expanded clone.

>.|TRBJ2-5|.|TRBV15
CATSRGAAGETQYF
TGTGCCACCAGCAGAGGGGCTGCGGGAGAGACCCAGTACTTC
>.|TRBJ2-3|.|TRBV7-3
CASSLGLPSTDTQYF
TGTGCCAGCAGCCTCGGACTTCCGAGCACAGATACGCAGTATTTT
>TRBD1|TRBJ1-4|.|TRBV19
CASSNSGGTNEKLFF
TGTGCCAGTAGTAACTCAGGGGGTACTAATGAAAAACTGTTTTTT
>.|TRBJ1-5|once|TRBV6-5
CASSYSSFQPQHF
TGTGCCAGCAGTTACTCGTCTTTTCAGCCCCAGCATTTT
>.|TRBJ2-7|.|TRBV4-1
CASSQDRGLYEQYF
TGCGCCAGCAGCCAAGACAGGGGTCTATACGAGCAGTACTTC
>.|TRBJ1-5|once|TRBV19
CASSIQDSNQPQHF
TGTGCCAGTAGTATCCAGGATAGCAATCAGCCCCAGCATTTT
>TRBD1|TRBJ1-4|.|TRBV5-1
CASSDGGTGYEKLFF
TGCGCCAGCAGCGACGGTGGGACAGGGTATGAAAAACTGTTTTTT
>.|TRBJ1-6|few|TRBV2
CASRGTFQSPLHF
TGTGCCAGCAGGGGGACTTTTCAGTCACCCCTCCACTTT
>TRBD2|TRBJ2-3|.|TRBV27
CASSLSLAGVGTQYF
TGTGCCAGCAGTTTAAGTCTAGCGGGGGTCGGTACGCAGTATTTT
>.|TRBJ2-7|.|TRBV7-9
CASSLGVGQYYEQYF
TGTGCCAGCAGCTTAGGTGTAGGCCAGTACTACGAGCAGTACTTC
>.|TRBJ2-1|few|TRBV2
CASSELGSSYNEQFF
TGTGCCAGCAGTGAATTGGGGAGCTCCTACAATGAGCAGTTCTTC
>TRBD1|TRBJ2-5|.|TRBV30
CAWRKTGPGETQYF
TGTGCCTGGAGAAAGACAGGGCCAGGAGAGACCCAGTACTTC
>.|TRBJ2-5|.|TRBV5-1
CASSWGGSQETQYF
TGCGCCAGCAGCTGGGGGGGCTCTCAAGAGACCCAGTACTTC
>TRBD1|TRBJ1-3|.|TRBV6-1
CASSIWGQGTNTIYF
TGTGCCAGCAGTATTTGGGGACAGGGTACAAACACCATATATTTT
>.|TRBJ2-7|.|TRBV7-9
CASSGRGTYEQYF
TGTGCCAGCAGCGGCCGGGGTACCTACGAGCAGTACTTC
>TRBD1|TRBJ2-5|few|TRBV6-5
CASRQGAYETQYF
TGTGCCAGCAGACAGGGGGCGTATGAGACCCAGTACTTC
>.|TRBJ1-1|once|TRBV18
CASSTGQNTEAFF
TGTGCCAGCTCGACAGGTCAGAACACTGAAGCTTTCTTT
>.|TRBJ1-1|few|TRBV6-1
CASSERRADEAFF
TGTGCCAGCAGTGAAAGGAGGGCAGACGAAGCTTTCTTT
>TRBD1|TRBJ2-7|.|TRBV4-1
CASSQGQGNYEQYF
TGCGCCAGCAGCCAGGGACAGGGGAACTACGAGCAGTACTTC
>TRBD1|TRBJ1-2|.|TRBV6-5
CASSYSPGGGDYGYTF
TGTGCCAGCAGTTATTCCCCAGGGGGTGGGGACTATGGCTACACCTTC
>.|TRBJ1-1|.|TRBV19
CASSKTGNTEAFF
TGTGCCAGTAGCAAGACGGGAAACACTGAAGCTTTCTTT
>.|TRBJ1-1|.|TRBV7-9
CASSYGVRLNTEAFF
TGTGCCAGCAGCTACGGGGTACGATTGAACACTGAAGCTTTCTTT
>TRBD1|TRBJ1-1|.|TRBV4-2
CASSQGQGANTEAFF
TGTGCCAGCAGCCAGGGACAGGGGGCGAACACTGAAGCTTTCTTT
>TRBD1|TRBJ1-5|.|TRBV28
CASRPTGNQPQHF
TGTGCCAGCAGGCCGACAGGGAATCAGCCCCAGCATTTT
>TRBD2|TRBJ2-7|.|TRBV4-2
CASSQRRLAGGVIRYF
TGTGCCAGCAGCCAGAGGAGACTAGCGGGGGGTGTGATTCGGTACTTC
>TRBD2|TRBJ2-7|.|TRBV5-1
CASSGGTSALRTGSYEQYF
TGCGCCAGCAGCGGCGGGACTAGCGCCTTACGAACGGGCTCCTACGAGCAGTACTTC
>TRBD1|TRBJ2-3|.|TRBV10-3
CAIKQGSTDTQYF
TGTGCCATCAAACAGGGGAGCACAGATACGCAGTATTTT
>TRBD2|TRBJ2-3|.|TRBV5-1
CASKASGSGTDTQYF
TGCGCCAGCAAGGCCAGCGGGAGTGGGACAGATACGCAGTATTTT
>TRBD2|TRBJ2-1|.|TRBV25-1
CASSEEIAGGPQYNEQFF
TGTGCCAGCAGTGAAGAGATAGCGGGAGGGCCGCAATACAATGAGCAGTTCTTC
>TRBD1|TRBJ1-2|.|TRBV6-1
CASRSTGTGTYGYTF
TGTGCCAGCAGGTCAACCGGGACAGGGACCTATGGCTACACCTTC
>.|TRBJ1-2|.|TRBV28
CASTAGGSGDGYTF
TGTGCCAGCACGGCGGGGGGTTCTGGGGATGGCTACACCTTC
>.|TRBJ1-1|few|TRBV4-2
CASSQDPVNTEAFF
TGTGCCAGCAGCCAAGACCCAGTGAACACTGAAGCTTTCTTT
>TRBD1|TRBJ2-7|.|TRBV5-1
CASSYGAGTGYSYEQYF
TGCGCCAGCAGCTACGGGGCCGGGACAGGGTACTCCTACGAGCAGTACTTC
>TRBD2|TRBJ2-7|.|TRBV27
CASTLLAGGPFQQYF
TGTGCCAGCACCTTACTAGCGGGAGGGCCTTTCCAGCAGTACTTC
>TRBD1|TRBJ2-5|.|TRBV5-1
CASSTTGGQETQYF
TGCGCCAGCAGCACGACAGGGGGCCAAGAGACCCAGTACTTC
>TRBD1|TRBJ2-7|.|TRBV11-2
CASSLDRQGAGEQYF
TGTGCCAGCAGCTTAGATCGACAGGGGGCCGGAGAGCAGTACTTC
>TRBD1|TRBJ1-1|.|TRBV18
CASSPRRGQSVEAFF
TGTGCCAGCTCACCGAGAAGGGGGCAGAGTGTTGAAGCTTTCTTT
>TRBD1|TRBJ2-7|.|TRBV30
CAWSPASDRGNHEQYF
TGTGCCTGGAGTCCAGCCTCGGACAGGGGGAACCACGAGCAGTACTTC
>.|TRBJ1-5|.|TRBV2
CASSATTNQPQHF
TGTGCCAGCAGTGCGACAACCAATCAGCCCCAGCATTTT
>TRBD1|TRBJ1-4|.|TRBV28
CASNSPGQGRRSEKLFF
TGTGCCAGCAATTCCCCGGGACAGGGGAGGAGAAGTGAAAAACTGTTTTTT
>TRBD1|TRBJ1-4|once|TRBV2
CASSAKTGVANEKLFF
TGTGCCAGCAGCGCGAAGACAGGGGTGGCTAATGAAAAACTGTTTTTT
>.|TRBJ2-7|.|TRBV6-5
CASSLSAGTSSYEQYF
TGTGCCAGCAGTTTATCGGCCGGGACATCAAGCTACGAGCAGTACTTC
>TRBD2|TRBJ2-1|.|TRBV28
CASSTRLAGVSYNEQFF
TGTGCCAGCAGTACCCGACTAGCGGGAGTCTCCTACAATGAGCAGTTCTTC
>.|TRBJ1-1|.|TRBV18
CASSPTGLTTEAFF
TGTGCCAGCTCACCAACAGGGCTGACCACTGAAGCTTTCTTT
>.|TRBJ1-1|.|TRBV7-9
CASSHQNDRAFF
TGTGCCAGCAGTCATCAAAACGACAGGGCTTTCTTT
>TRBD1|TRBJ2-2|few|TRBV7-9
CASSLPGGFGELFF
TGTGCCAGCAGCTTACCAGGGGGCTTCGGGGAGCTGTTTTTT
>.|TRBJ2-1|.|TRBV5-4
CASSLAGLATYNEQFF
TGTGCCAGCAGCTTGGCCGGTCTAGCGACCTACAATGAGCAGTTCTTC
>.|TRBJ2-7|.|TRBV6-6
CASNPRGGKQYF
TGTGCCAGCAATCCTCGAGGGGGAAAGCAGTACTTC
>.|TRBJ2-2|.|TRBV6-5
CASSPGTGTGELFF
TGTGCCAGCAGCCCCGGGACTGGCACCGGGGAGCTGTTTTTT
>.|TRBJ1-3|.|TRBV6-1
CASSENSEGSGNTIYF
TGTGCCAGCAGTGAAAATTCGGAGGGCTCTGGAAACACCATATATTTT
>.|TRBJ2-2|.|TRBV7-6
CASSLAGAGELFF
TGTGCCAGCAGCTTAGCGGGAGCCGGGGAGCTGTTTTTT
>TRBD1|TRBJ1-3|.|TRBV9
CASSATGPGNTIYF
TGTGCCAGCAGCGCGACAGGGCCCGGAAACACCATATATTTT
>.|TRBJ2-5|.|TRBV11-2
CASSSGETQYF
TGTGCCAGCAGCTCCGGAGAGACCCAGTACTTC
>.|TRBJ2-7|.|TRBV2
CASSSGQQHYEQYF
TGTGCCAGCAGTTCAGGACAGCAGCACTACGAGCAGTACTTC
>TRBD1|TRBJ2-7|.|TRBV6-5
CASSYSGTAAYEQYF
TGTGCCAGCAGTTACTCCGGGACAGCAGCGTACGAGCAGTACTTC
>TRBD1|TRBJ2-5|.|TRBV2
CASRGQGLQETQYF
TGTGCCAGCAGGGGACAGGGCCTCCAAGAGACCCAGTACTTC
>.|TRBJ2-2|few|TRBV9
CASSVGRRVNTGELFF
TGTGCCAGCAGCGTAGGGCGCAGGGTGAACACCGGGGAGCTGTTTTTT
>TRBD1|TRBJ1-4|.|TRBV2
CASSYQGAVFF
TGTGCCAGCAGTTATCAGGGGGCAGTATTTTTT
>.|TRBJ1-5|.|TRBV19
CASSIVSGGNQPQHF
TGTGCCAGTAGTATAGTTTCAGGGGGCAATCAGCCCCAGCATTTT